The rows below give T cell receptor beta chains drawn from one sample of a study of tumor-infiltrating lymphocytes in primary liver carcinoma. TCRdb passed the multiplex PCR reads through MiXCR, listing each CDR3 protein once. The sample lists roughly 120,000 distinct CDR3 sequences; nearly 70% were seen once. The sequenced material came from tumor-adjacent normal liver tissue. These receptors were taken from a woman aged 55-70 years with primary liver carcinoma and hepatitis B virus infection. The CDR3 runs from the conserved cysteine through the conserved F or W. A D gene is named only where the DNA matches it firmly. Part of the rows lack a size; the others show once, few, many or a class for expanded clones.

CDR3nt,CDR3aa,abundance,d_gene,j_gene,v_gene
TGTGCCAGCAGGGCCAGGGGGGGTGCCTACAATGAGCAGTTCTTC,CASRARGGAYNEQFF,many,NA,TRBJ2-1,TRBV28
TGTGCCAGCAGCTTAGGGACCTTTGGCTACACCTTC,CASSLGTFGYTF,medium-sized,NA,TRBJ1-2,TRBV11-3
TGTGCCGGCAGTCTTCCAGGTGCGCAGTACTTT,CAGSLPGAQYF,NA,NA,TRBJ2-3,TRBV6-6
TGCACCAGCAGCACGGGACTAGCGGGAGCGCCTTCGCGGGCCGGGGAGCTGTTTTTT,CTSSTGLAGAPSRAGELFF,few,TRBD2,TRBJ2-2,TRBV5-1
TGCGCCAGCGGTCTGGGGATCTCTGATGGCTACACCTTC,CASGLGISDGYTF,NA,NA,TRBJ1-2,TRBV5-1
TGTGCCAGCTCACCGATGGGCCCGCCCGGGGAGCTGTTTTTT,CASSPMGPPGELFF,once,NA,TRBJ2-2,TRBV18
TGCGCCAGCAGTGTGGGACCGCGGGGGGAAGGGCAGCCCCAACATTTT,CASSVGPRGEGQPQHF,NA,NA,TRBJ1-5,TRBV10-2
TGTGTCAGCAGCGCGCTACTGCGACTGCCAAGTCCCTATGAGCAGTACTTC,CVSSALLRLPSPYEQYF,NA,NA,TRBJ2-7,TRBV11-2
TGTGCCAGCAGCATATATCAACAGGGTATATTCTACAATGAGCAGTTCTTC,CASSIYQQGIFYNEQFF,NA,NA,TRBJ2-1,TRBV11-2
TGCAGCGTCGGGATCGTAAACACCGAGGAGCTGTTTTTT,CSVGIVNTEELFF,NA,NA,TRBJ2-2,TRBV29-1
TGCAGTGCTAGAGATGGGGTCCAGCCCCAGCATTTT,CSARDGVQPQHF,few,NA,TRBJ1-5,TRBV20-1
TGTGCCTGCAGCTTTGTACCTAACCATGGCTACACCTTC,CACSFVPNHGYTF,NA,NA,TRBJ1-2,TRBV11-3
TGCGCCAGCAGCCAAGGACTAGCGGGAGTCAGTGAGCAGTTCTTC,CASSQGLAGVSEQFF,NA,TRBD2,TRBJ2-1,TRBV4-1
TGTGCCAGCAGTGAGGGTGGCACCAAAGAGGCCCAGTACTTT,CASSEGGTKEAQYF,NA,NA,TRBJ2-5,TRBV6-1
TGCAGCATTGGTAACGACGTGACAGGGAGGGCCTACGAGCAGTACTTC,CSIGNDVTGRAYEQYF,NA,NA,TRBJ2-7,TRBV29-1
TGTGCCAGCTATTTAGGGTTGTACAATGAGCAGTTCTTC,CASYLGLYNEQFF,NA,NA,TRBJ2-1,TRBV12-3/TRBV12-4
TGTACCAGCAGCTTAGGGGGTAGGGACACTGTAGCTTTCTTT,CTSSLGGRDTVAFF,NA,NA,TRBJ1-1,TRBV11-2
TGTGGCAGTTGGCAGGGGAAGAACACCGGGGAGCTGTTTTTT,CGSWQGKNTGELFF,NA,NA,TRBJ2-2,TRBV12-3/TRBV12-4
TGTGCCAGCATGTACGGGACTGGGGCATCTCAGTACTTC,CASMYGTGASQYF,NA,NA,TRBJ2-4,TRBV2
NA,CASILVRPNTGELFF,once,NA,TRBJ2-2,TRBV12-3/TRBV12-4
TGTGCCAGCAGCTTAGGGCGTGAGGAGCTGCGGGATGAGCAGTTCTTC,CASSLGREELRDEQFF,once,NA,TRBJ2-1,TRBV7-9
TGTGTCAGCGTCCTGACGGGGAATCGGGAACCCGGGGAGCTGTTTTTT,CVSVLTGNREPGELFF,NA,NA,TRBJ2-2,TRBV2
TGTGCCAGCAGCTTTTCGACTAGCGGGTGGCGAACTCACAATGAGCAGATCTTC,CASSFSTSGWRTHNEQIF,NA,TRBD2,TRBJ2-1,TRBV7-9
TGTGCCAGCAGTAACGGGAGCTTTCGTACAGATATGCAGTATTTT,CASSNGSFRTDMQYF,NA,NA,TRBJ2-3,TRBV6-1
TGTGCCAGAGGCTGGCCAGGGTACTATGGCTACACCTTC,CARGWPGYYGYTF,NA,NA,TRBJ1-2,TRBV6-1
TGTGCCAGCAGCTACACGGACAGACTAGATTCACCCCTCCACTTT,CASSYTDRLDSPLHF,many,NA,TRBJ1-6,TRBV28
TGTGTCAGCAGCTTAAGGCAACGTGCGGGAGAGTCCTACTTT,CVSSLRQRAGESYF,NA,TRBD2,TRBJ2-3,TRBV11-1
TGTGCCAGCAGGGGGGCTAGCGGGTCTTACAATGAGCAGTTCTTC,CASRGASGSYNEQFF,many,TRBD2,TRBJ2-1,TRBV6-1
TGTGCCAGCAGCCAAGCCCAGGGGTGCAGGGTCGAGCAGTACTTC,CASSQAQGCRVEQYF,NA,NA,TRBJ2-7,TRBV4-2
TGCAGCATTGAATACAAAGGCCGCGAGCAGTTCTTC,CSIEYKGREQFF,NA,NA,TRBJ2-1,TRBV29-1
TGTGCCATCAGTACCCAACCTCAGGGGACTCAAGAGACCCAGTACTTC,CAISTQPQGTQETQYF,NA,NA,TRBJ2-5,TRBV10-3
TGTGCCAGCAGTCTTCAGGGTCTAGATACGCTGTATTTT,CASSLQGLDTLYF,NA,NA,TRBJ2-3,TRBV28
TGTGTCAGCAGCCAAGATATGGACAACAATCAGCACCAGCATTTT,CVSSQDMDNNQHQHF,NA,NA,TRBJ1-5,TRBV4-2
TGTGCCAGCATCCCGACAGGGTCCATCTCCTACAATGAACAGTTCTTC,CASIPTGSISYNEQFF,NA,TRBD1,TRBJ2-1,TRBV5-5
TGTGCCAGCACCTCGCAGACAGGACTCTATGGCTACACCTTC,CASTSQTGLYGYTF,NA,NA,TRBJ1-2,TRBV5-4
TGTGCCAGCATCAAACACGGGACTAGCAGAATATCTACTACGCCTACGAACACCGGGGAGCTGTTTTTT,CASIKHGTSRISTTPTNTGELFF,NA,TRBD2,TRBJ2-2,TRBV7-9
TGTGCCATCAGTGAGATGAGGGGCGGGACGCCAGATACGCAGTATTTT,CAISEMRGGTPDTQYF,many,NA,TRBJ2-3,TRBV10-3
TGTGTCAGCAGCCCAATCTCGATAGGACTCAATCCGCCCCAGCATTTT,CVSSPISIGLNPPQHF,NA,NA,TRBJ1-5,TRBV11-1
TGTACCGGCAGTTTAGCCTGGAGTCTCAATGAGCAGTTCTTC,CTGSLAWSLNEQFF,NA,NA,TRBJ2-1,TRBV11-2
TGTGCCAGCAGTATTCTTGGGACGGCGAACTATGGCTACACCTTC,CASSILGTANYGYTF,many,NA,TRBJ1-2,TRBV28
TGTGCCAGCAGGCCAGACAGGGGGATTACCTATAATTCACCCCTCCACTTT,CASRPDRGITYNSPLHF,NA,TRBD1,TRBJ1-6,TRBV12-3/TRBV12-4
TGCGCCAGCAGCGATGAGGACACGGGGCAGATCTTC,CASSDEDTGQIF,NA,NA,TRBJ2-1,TRBV5-1
TGTGCCAGAAGCTCAGTACTAGTGCCGACCTCTGGGGCCAATGTCCTGACTTTC,CARSSVLVPTSGANVLTF,NA,NA,TRBJ2-6,TRBV11-2
TGTGCCTGGAGGGATAACAGGGGGCTCAGATTC,CAWRDNRGLRF,few,TRBD1,TRBJ2-5,TRBV30
TGTGGCAGCAGCCTTTTAACAGGGTCACGGCTAGCGCAAGAGACCCAGTACTTC,CGSSLLTGSRLAQETQYF,NA,NA,TRBJ2-5,TRBV4-2
TGTGCCAGCAGTTACACGACAGGGGATAATTCACCCCTCCACTTT,CASSYTTGDNSPLHF,NA,TRBD1,TRBJ1-6,TRBV6-5
TGTGCCTGTAGCTTAGAAAGGTCTAGCAGCTCCTATGAGCAGTACTTC,CACSLERSSSSYEQYF,NA,NA,TRBJ2-7,TRBV11-2
TGTGTCAGCAGCTTAGCTAGCGGGTACAATACGCAGTATTTT,CVSSLASGYNTQYF,few,TRBD2,TRBJ2-3,TRBV11-2
TGTGTCAGCAGCACGAGCGGGAGGGCGGGATACAAGCAGTACTTC,CVSSTSGRAGYKQYF,once,TRBD2,TRBJ2-7,TRBV4-2
TGTGCCAGCAGCTTTCCGACAAGGAACACCGGAGCTTTCTTT,CASSFPTRNTGAFF,NA,NA,TRBJ1-1,TRBV5-5
TGTGCCAGCAGTCCACCCTTCAAGGCTTTTGGCTATGGCTACACCTTC,CASSPPFKAFGYGYTF,many,NA,TRBJ1-2,TRBV6-2/TRBV6-3
TGTGCCGGCAGCTTACAAGGGTACAATGAGCAGTTCTTC,CAGSLQGYNEQFF,NA,NA,TRBJ2-1,TRBV12-3/TRBV12-4